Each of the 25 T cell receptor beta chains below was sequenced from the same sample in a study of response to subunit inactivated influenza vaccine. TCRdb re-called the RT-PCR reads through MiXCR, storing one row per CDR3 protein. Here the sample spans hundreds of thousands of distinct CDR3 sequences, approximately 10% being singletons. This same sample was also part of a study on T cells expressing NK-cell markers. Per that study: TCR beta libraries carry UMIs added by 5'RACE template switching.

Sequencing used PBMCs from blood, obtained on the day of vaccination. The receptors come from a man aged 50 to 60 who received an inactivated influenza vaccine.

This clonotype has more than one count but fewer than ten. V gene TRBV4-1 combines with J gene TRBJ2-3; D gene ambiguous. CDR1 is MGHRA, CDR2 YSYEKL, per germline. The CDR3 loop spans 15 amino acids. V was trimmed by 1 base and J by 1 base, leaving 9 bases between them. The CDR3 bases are TGCGCCAGCAGCCAAGCGTGGGTCGGCACAGATACGCAGTATTTT. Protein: CASSQAWVGTDTQYF.

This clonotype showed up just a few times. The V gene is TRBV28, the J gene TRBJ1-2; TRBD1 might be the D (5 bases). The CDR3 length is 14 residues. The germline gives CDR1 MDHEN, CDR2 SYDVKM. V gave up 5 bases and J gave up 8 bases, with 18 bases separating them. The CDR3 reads CASSLLRGEPGYTF. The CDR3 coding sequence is TGTGCCAGCAGTCTCCTACGGGGGGAGCCGGGCTACACCTTC.

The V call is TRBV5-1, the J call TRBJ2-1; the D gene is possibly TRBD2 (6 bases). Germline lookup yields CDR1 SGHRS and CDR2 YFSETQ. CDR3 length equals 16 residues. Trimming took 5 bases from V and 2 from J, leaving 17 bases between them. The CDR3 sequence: CASRDRVSGAYNEQFF. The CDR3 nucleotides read TGCGCCAGCAGAGATCGGGTATCGGGAGCCTACAATGAGCAGTTCTTC.

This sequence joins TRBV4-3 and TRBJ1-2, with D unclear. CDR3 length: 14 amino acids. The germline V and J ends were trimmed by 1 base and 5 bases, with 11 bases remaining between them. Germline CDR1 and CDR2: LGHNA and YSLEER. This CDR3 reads CASSQGIPPYGYTF. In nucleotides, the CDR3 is TGCGCCAGCAGCCAAGGAATCCCCCCATATGGCTACACCTTC.

CDR3 nucleotides: TGTGCCAGCAGTCGTCCGGGACTAGCGGGGGAGGCAGATACGCAGTATTTT. It is translated as CASSRPGLAGEADTQYF. The chain joins TRBV6-2 or TRBV6-3 to TRBJ2-3, with 14 bases lining up with TRBD2. CDR1 is MNHEY, CDR2 SVGEGT, per germline. CDR3 length: 17 residues. Germline trimming cut 5 bases from V and 4 bases from J; bases unmatched to any gene: 8.

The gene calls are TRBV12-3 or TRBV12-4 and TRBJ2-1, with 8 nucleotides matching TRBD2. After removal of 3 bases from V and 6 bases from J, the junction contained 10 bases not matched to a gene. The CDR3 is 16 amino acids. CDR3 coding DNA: TGTGCCAGCAGTTTCCGAAGTCTAGCGGGTATCAATGAGCAGTTCTTC. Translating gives CASSFRSLAGINEQFF.

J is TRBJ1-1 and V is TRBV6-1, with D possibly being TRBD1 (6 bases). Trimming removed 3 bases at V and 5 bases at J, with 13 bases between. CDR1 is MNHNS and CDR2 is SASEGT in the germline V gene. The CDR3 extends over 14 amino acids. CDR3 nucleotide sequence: TGTGCCAGCAGTGACCCGGGGGGCGCGACTGAAGCTTTCTTT. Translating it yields CASSDPGGATEAFF.

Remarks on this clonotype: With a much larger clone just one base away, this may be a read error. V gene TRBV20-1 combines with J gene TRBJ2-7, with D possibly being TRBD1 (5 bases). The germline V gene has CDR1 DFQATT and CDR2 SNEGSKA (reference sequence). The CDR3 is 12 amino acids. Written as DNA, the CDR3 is TGCACTGCTGCGGACACTAACTACGAGCAGTACTTC. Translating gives CTAADTNYEQYF.

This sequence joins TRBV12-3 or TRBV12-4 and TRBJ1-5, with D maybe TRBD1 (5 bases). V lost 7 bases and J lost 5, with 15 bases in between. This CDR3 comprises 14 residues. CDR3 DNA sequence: TGTGCCAGCACTCAAGTGGGGGGGGATCAGCCCCAGCATTTT. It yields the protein CASTQVGGDQPQHF.

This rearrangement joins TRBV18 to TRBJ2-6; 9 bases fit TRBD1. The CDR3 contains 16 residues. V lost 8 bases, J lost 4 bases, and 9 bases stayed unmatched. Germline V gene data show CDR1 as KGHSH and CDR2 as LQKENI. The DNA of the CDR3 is TGTGCCAGCGCCCCGGGACAGGGTCTCGGGGCCAACGTCCTGACTTTC. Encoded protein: CASAPGQGLGANVLTF.

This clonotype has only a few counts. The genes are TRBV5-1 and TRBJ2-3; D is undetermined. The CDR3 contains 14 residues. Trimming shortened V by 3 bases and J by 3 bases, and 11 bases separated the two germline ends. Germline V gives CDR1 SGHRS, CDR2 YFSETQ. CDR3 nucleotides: TGCGCCAGCAGCTCAATCCGGGCGACAGATACGCAGTATTTT. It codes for CASSSIRATDTQYF.

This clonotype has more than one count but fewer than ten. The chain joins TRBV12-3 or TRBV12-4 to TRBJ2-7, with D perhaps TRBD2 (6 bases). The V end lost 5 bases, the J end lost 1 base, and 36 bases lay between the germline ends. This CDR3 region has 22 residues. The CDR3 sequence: CASSVGTWAFGDRKNFSYEQYF. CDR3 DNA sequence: TGTGCCAGCAGTGTAGGGACTTGGGCCTTCGGCGACCGCAAGAACTTTTCCTACGAGCAGTACTTC.

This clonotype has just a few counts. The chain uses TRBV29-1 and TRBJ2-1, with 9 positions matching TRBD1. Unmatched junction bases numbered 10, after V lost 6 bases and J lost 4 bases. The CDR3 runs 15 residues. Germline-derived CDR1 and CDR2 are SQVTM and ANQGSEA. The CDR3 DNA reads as TGCAGCGTGAAACCACAGGGGGCGACTTACAATGAGCAGTTCTTC. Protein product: CSVKPQGATYNEQFF.

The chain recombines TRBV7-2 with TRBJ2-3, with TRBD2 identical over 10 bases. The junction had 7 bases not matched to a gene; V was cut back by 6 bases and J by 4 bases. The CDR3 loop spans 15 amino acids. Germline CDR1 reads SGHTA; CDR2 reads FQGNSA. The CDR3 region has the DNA TGTGCCAGCAGGCCTGCTAGCGGGGGTTCAGATACGCAGTATTTT. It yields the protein CASRPASGGSDTQYF.

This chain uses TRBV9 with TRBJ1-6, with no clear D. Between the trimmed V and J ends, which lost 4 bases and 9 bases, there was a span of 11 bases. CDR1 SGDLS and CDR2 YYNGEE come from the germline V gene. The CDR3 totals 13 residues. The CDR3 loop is CASSPGEISPLHF. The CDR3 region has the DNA TGTGCCAGCAGCCCGGGAGAAATTTCACCCCTCCACTTT.

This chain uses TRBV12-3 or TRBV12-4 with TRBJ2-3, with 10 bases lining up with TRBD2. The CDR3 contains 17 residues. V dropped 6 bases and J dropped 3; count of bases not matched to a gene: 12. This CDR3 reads CASREAASGRRTDTQYF. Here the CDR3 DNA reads TGTGCCAGCAGGGAGGCAGCTAGCGGGAGAAGAACAGATACGCAGTATTTT.

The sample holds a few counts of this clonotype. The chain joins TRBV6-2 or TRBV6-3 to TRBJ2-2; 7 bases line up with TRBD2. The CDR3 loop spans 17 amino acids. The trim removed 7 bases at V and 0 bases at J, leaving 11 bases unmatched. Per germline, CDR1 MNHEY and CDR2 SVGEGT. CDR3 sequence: CASIPGGVSTNTGELFF. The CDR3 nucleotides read TGTGCCAGCATCCCGGGAGGAGTGTCCACGAACACCGGGGAGCTGTTTTTT.

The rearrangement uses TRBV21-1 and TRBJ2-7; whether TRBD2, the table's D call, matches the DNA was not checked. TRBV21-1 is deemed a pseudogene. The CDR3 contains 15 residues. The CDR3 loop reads CASSMEDSSSYEQYF. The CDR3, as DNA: TGTGCCAGCAGCATGGAGGACAGCAGCTCCTACGAGCAGTACTTC.

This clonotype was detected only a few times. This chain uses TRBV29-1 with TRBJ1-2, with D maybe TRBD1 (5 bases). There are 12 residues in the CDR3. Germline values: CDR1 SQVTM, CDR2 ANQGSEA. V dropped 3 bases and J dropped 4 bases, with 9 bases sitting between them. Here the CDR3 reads CSVDEGLYGYTF. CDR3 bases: TGCAGCGTTGACGAGGGACTCTATGGCTACACCTTC.

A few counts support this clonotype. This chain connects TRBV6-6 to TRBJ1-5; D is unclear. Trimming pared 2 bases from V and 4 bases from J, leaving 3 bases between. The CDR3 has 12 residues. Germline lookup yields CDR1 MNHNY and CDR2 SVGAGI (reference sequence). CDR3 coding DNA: TGTGCCAGCAGTTACGAGAATCAGCCCCAGCATTTT. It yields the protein CASSYENQPQHF.

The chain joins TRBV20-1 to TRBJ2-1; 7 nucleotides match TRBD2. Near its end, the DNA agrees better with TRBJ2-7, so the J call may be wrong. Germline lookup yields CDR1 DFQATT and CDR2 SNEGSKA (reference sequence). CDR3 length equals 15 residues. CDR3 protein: CSARDGGGAYNEQYF. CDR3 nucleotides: TGCAGTGCTAGAGATGGGGGGGGTGCGTACAATGAGCAGTACTTC.

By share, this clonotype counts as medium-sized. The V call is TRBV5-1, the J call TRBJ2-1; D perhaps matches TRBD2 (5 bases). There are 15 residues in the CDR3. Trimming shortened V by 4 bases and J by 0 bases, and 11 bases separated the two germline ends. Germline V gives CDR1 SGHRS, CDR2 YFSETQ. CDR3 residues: CASSPSGSSYNEQFF. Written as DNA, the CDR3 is TGCGCCAGCAGCCCAAGCGGTAGCTCCTACAATGAGCAGTTCTTC. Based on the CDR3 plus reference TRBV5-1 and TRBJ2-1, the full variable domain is KAGVTQTPRYLIKTRGQQVTLSCSPISGHRSVSWYQQTPGQGLQFLFEYFSETQRNKGNFPGRFSGRQFSNSRSEMNVSTLELGDSALYLCASSPSGSSYNEQFFGPGTRLTVL.

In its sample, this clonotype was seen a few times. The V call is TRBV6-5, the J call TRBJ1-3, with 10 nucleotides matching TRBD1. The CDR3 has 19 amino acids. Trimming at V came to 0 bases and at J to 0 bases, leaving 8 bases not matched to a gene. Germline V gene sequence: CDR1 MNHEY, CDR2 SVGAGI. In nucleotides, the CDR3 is TGTGCCAGCAGTTACTCGGGACAGGGGTCTCCTACCTCTGGAAACACCATATATTTT. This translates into CASSYSGQGSPTSGNTIYF.

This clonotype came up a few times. In nucleotides, the CDR3 is TGTGCCAGCAGTTTAGCTGGACAGGGCGGCTACACCTTC. Translating gives CASSLAGQGGYTF. The chain links TRBV12-3 or TRBV12-4 to TRBJ1-2, with TRBD1 identical over 8 bases. CDR3 length equals 13 residues. V was pared by 0 bases and J by 8 bases, with 2 bases of the junction left unmatched.

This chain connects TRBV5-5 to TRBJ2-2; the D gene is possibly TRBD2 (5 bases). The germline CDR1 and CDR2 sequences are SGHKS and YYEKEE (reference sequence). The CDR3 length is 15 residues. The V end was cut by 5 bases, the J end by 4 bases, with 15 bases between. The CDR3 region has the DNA TGTGCCAGCAGTATGCCGGGGTGGCGCACCGGGGAGCTGTTTTTT. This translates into CASSMPGWRTGELFF.